The 6 T cell receptor beta chains below come from one sample, sequenced in a study of shared T cell receptors in the human thymus. Assay: immunoSEQ multiplex PCR; the TCRdb copy retains only in-frame clones and omits some. The repertoire holds 450,000 to 650,000 clones, about four fifths seen once, with about 0.014% in the top ten. Separately, the same data were catalogued under a study of human thymus T cells.

Sequencing was carried out using thymocytes. Every receptor here comes from a boy less than two years old with a congenital heart defect.

The V gene is TRBV11-2, the J gene TRBJ2-3, with 9 bases aligning to TRBD2. The CDR3 is 16 amino acids. Unmatched junction bases numbered 9, after V lost 4 bases and J lost 4 bases. Per the germline V gene, CDR1 is SGHAT and CDR2 is FQNNGV. CDR3 residues: CASSSRTSVIADTQYF. In nucleotides, the CDR3 is TGTGCCAGCAGCTCCCGGACTAGCGTGATCGCAGATACGCAGTATTTT.

This clone has only one observation. This chain joins TRBV21-1 and TRBJ2-7; TRBD2, as called in the table, went unchecked against the DNA. TRBV21-1 is described as a pseudogene. There are 16 residues in the CDR3. The CDR3 here is CASPTRTSGANYEQYF. The CDR3 DNA sequence: TGTGCCAGCCCAACCCGGACTAGCGGGGCCAACTACGAGCAGTACTTC.

This chain connects TRBV28 to TRBJ1-1, with TRBD1 identical over 8 bases. V was pared by 5 bases and J by 3 bases, with 5 bases of the junction left unmatched. Per the germline V gene, CDR1 is MDHEN and CDR2 is SYDVKM. The CDR3 is 14 residues long. DNA of the CDR3: TGTGCCAGCAGTCGCAGGGGGCTGGACACTGAAGCTTTCTTT. Translating it yields CASSRRGLDTEAFF.

This sequence joins TRBV5-6 and TRBJ2-3, with TRBD1 identical over 10 bases. J gave up 2 bases and V 4 bases, and 7 bases lay outside the gene matches. CDR3 size: 16 residues. Germline CDR1 is SGHDT and CDR2 is YYEEEE. The CDR3 reads CASSPDRGRNTDTQYF. In DNA form, the CDR3 reads TGTGCCAGCAGCCCAGACAGGGGGCGCAACACAGATACGCAGTATTTT.

The table lists this clone with a count of one. This rearrangement joins TRBV6-1 to TRBJ1-3; TRBD1 is a possible D gene (6 bases). CDR1 and CDR2 from the germline V gene are MNHNS and SASEGT. The CDR3 length is 18 residues. Trimming took off 1 base at V and 2 bases at J, with 18 bases between the two ends. The CDR3 bases are TGTGCCAGCAGTGAAGGGCGATCCAGGACAGCAACTGGAAACACCATATATTTT. This codes for CASSEGRSRTATGNTIYF.

The chain carries TRBV5-4 and TRBJ2-2, with D maybe TRBD1 (5 bases). Germline V lookup: CDR1 SGHNT, CDR2 YYREEE (reference sequence). This CDR3 region has 16 residues. V lost 1 base and J 2 bases, leaving 12 bases between the germline ends. In DNA form, the CDR3 reads TGTGCCAGCAGCTTGTCTCCAGGGAACAACACCGGGGAGCTGTTTTTT. Its translation is CASSLSPGNNTGELFF.